This T cell receptor beta chain was sequenced during a study of blood T cell repertoires in COVID-19. Study context: In each case, the material was cDNA or gDNA derived from T cells, B-cell-depleted T cells, or PBMCs.

This clone was seen a few times. Other DNA sequences in the same sample also yield this CDR3. The V end was cut by 3 bases, the J end by 5 bases, with 8 bases between. CDR1 and CDR2 (germline): KGHSH, LQKENI. This CDR3 spans 13 amino acids. Original analysis: Amplified reference gene primers provided the basis for estimating nucleated cell counts. The method was immunoSEQ multiplex PCR; TCRdb's version includes in-frame clones alone and lacks a portion of them. V and J calls and clone size are given by that table; D and trimming were obtained from the DNA. The sample carries 150,000 to 200,000 clones, approximately 79% recorded once. Participants were placed into cohorts based on the clinical history they reported.

Sequenced sample: PBMCs or T cells enriched from blood (not recorded which). The rearrangement links TRBV18 to TRBJ1-5; no firm D call. This receptor was taken from a woman in her seventies in a cohort exposed to, infected with or recovered from COVID-19 (not recorded which). CDR3 sequence (DNA): TGTGCCAGCTCACCTGGGCGGGATCAGCCCCAGCATTTT. Encoded protein: CASSPGRDQPQHF.